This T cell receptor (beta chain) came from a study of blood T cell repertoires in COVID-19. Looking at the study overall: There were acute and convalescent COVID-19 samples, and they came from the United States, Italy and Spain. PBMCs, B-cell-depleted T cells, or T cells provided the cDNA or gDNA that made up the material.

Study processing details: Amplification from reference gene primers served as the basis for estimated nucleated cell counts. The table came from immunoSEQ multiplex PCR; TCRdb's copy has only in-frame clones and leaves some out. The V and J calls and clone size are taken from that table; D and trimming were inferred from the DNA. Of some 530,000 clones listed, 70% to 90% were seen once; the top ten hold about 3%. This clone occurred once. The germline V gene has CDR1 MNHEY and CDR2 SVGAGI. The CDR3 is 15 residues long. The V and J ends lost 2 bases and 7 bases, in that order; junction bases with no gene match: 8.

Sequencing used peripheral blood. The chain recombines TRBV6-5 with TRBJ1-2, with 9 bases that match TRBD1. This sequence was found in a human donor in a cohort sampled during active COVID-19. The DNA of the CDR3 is TGTGCCAGCAGTTACGACCGGGACAGGGTGCTTGGCTACACCTTC. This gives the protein CASSYDRDRVLGYTF.